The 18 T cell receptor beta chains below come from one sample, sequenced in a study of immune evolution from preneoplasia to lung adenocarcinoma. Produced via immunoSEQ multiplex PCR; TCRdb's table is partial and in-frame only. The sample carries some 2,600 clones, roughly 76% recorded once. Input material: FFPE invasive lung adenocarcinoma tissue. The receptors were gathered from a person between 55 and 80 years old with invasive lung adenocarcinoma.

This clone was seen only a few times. CDR3: CASSFQGPNQPQHF. CDR3 bases: TGTGCCAGCAGCTTCCAGGGGCCCAATCAGCCCCAGCATTTT. The V gene is TRBV5-8, the J gene TRBJ1-5; the D gene is possibly TRBD1 (6 bases). The CDR3 is 14 residues long. Trimming took 2 bases from V and 3 from J, leaving 9 bases between them. Germline-derived CDR1 and CDR2 are SGHTS and YDEGEE.

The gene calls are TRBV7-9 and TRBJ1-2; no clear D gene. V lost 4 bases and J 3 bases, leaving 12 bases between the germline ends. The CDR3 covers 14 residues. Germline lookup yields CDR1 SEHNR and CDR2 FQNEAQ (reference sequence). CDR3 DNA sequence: TGTGCCAGCAGCTCCACGACTTTCCACTATGGCTACACCTTC. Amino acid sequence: CASSSTTFHYGYTF.

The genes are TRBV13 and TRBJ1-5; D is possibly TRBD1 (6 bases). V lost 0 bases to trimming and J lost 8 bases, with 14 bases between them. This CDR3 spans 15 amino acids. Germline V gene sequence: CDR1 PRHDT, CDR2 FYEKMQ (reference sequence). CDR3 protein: CASSLGPGGRKPQHF. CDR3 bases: TGTGCCAGCAGCTTAGGTCCGGGGGGCAGGAAGCCCCAGCATTTT.

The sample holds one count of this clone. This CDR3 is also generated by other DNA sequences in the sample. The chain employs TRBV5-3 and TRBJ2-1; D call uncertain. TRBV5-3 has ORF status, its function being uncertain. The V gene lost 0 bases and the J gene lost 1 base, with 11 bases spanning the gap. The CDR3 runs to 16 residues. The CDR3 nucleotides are TGTGCCAGAAGCTTGGCAGGAGAGGAATCCTACAATGAGCAGTTCTTC. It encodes CARSLAGEESYNEQFF.

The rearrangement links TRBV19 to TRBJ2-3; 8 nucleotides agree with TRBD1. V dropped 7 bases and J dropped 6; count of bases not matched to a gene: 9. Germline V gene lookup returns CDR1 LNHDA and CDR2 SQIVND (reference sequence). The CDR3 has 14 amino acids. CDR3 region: CASNQGAGWDTQYF. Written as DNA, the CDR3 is TGTGCCAGTAACCAGGGGGCAGGGTGGGATACGCAGTATTTT.

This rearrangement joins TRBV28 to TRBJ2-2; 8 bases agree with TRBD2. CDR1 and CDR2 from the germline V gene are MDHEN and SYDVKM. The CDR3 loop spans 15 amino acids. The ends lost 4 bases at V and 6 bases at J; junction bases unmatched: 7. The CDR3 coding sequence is TGTGCCAGCAGTTCGCCGGGACTAGTGCCCGGGGAGCTGTTTTTT. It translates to CASSSPGLVPGELFF.

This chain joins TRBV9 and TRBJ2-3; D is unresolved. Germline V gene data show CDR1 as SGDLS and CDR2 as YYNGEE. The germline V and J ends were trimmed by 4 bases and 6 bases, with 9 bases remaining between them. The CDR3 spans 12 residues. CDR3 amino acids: CASSPEGDTQYF. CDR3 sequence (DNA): TGTGCCAGCAGCCCCGAAGGGGATACGCAGTATTTT.

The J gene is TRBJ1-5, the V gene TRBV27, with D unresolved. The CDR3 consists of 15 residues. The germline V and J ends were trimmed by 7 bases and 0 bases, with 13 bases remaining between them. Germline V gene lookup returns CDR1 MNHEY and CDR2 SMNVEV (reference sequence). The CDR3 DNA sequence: TGTGCCAGCAAGGAGTGGCAGAATAGCAATCAGCCCCAGCATTTT. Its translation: CASKEWQNSNQPQHF.

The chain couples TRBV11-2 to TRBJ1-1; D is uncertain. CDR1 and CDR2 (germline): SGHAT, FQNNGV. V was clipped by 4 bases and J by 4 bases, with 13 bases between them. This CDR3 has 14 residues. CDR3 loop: CASSSKGGSTEAFF. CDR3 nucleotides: TGTGCCAGCAGCTCAAAAGGAGGGTCCACTGAAGCTTTCTTT.

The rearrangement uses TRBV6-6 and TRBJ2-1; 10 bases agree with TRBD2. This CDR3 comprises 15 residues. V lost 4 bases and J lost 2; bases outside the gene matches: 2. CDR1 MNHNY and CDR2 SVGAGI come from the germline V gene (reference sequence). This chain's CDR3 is CASSSSGGTYNEQFF. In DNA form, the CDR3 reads TGTGCCAGCAGTTCTAGCGGGGGCACCTACAATGAGCAGTTCTTC.

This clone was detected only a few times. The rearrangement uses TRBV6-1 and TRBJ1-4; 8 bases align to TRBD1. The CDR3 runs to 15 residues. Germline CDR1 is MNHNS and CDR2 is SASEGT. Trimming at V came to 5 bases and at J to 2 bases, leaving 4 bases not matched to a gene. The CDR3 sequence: CASSQQGVTNEKLFF. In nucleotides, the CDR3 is TGTGCCAGCAGTCAACAGGGGGTTACTAATGAAAAACTGTTTTTT.

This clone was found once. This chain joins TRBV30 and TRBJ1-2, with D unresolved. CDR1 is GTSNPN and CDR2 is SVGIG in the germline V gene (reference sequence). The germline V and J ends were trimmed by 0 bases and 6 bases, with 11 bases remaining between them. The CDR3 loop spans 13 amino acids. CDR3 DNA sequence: TGTGCCTGGAGTGTAGGAAGATGGGATGGCTACACCTTC. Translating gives CAWSVGRWDGYTF.

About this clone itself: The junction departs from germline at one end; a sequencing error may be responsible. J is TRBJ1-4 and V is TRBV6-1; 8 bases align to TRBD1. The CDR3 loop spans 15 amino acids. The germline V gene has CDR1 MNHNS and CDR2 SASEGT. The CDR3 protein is CASSQQGVTNKKLFF. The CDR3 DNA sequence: TGTGCCAGCAGTCAACAGGGGGTTACTAATAAAAAACTGTTTTTT.

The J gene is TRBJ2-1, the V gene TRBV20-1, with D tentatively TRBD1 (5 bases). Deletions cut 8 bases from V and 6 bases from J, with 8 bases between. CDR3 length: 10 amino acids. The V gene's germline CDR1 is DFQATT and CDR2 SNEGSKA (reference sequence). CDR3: CSIDSNEQFF. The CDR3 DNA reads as TGCAGTATCGACAGCAATGAGCAGTTCTTC.

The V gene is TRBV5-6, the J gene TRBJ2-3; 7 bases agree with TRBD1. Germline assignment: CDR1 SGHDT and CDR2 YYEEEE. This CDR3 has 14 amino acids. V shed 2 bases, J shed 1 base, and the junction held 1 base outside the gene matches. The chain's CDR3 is CASSFGQGTDTQYF. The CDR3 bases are TGTGCCAGCAGCTTCGGACAGGGCACAGATACGCAGTATTTT. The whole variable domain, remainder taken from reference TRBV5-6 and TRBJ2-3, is DAGVTQSPTHLIKTRGQQVTLRCSPKSGHDTVSWYQQALGQGPQFIFQYYEEEERQRGNFPDRFSGHQFPNYSSELNVNALLLGDSALYLCASSFGQGTDTQYFGPGTRLTVL.

In DNA form, the CDR3 reads TGTGCCAGCAGCCCAACCGGACTAGCGGGGGACTACGAGCAGTACTTC. Translation: CASSPTGLAGDYEQYF. The rearrangement links TRBV11-1 to TRBJ2-7; 13 bases map to TRBD2. Trimming at V came to 5 bases and at J to 3 bases, leaving 7 bases not matched to a gene. The germline V gene has CDR1 SGHAT and CDR2 FQDESV (reference sequence). The CDR3 totals 16 residues.

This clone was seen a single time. CDR3 sequence: CASSLVGADYNEQFF. In DNA form, the CDR3 reads TGTGCCAGCAGCCTCGTCGGAGCGGACTACAATGAGCAGTTCTTC. This sequence joins TRBV7-3 and TRBJ2-1; tentative D call: TRBD2 (5 bases). V was trimmed by 5 bases and J by 3 bases, leaving 14 bases between them. CDR3 length: 15 residues. Germline V gives CDR1 SGHTA, CDR2 FQGTGA.

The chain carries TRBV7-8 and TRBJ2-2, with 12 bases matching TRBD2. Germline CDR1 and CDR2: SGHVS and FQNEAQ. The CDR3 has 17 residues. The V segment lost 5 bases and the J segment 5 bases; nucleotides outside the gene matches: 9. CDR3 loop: CASSPRTSGAGTGELFF. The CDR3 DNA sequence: TGTGCCAGCAGCCCTAGGACTAGCGGGGCCGGGACCGGGGAGCTGTTTTTT.